The rows below give T cell receptor beta chains drawn from one sample of a study of cytomegalovirus exposure and HLA in healthy donors. The repertoire was sequenced with immunoSEQ multiplex PCR; TCRdb's copy has only in-frame clones and lacks some. This sample has 100,000 to 150,000 clones, with approximately 84% found just once. The sample consisted of PBMCs. These receptors were taken from a woman under 30 in good health and CMV-seronegative. CDR3s include the opening cysteine and the closing phenylalanine or tryptophan. Each record gives: CDR3 protein, CDR3 DNA, clone size, CDR3 length, D gene, J gene, V gene. The D gene is left open where the match is weak. Size tells how often a clone was seen (once, few, many) or the class of an expanded clone, and some rows leave it out.

CDR3 protein: CASSEVWTGVRTEAFF
CDR3 DNA: TGTGCCAGCAGTGAAGTCTGGACAGGGGTACGGACTGAAGCTTTCTTT
clone size: -
CDR3 length: 16
D gene: TRBD1
J gene: TRBJ1-1
V gene: TRBV6-1

CDR3 protein: CASSLYRSGTNEKLFF
CDR3 DNA: TGTGCCAGCAGCTTGTACCGTTCCGGGACTAATGAAAAACTGTTTTTT
clone size: -
CDR3 length: 16
D gene: -
J gene: TRBJ1-4
V gene: TRBV5-6

CDR3 protein: CASSQTGGLYGETQYF
CDR3 DNA: TGCGCCAGCAGCCAGACAGGTGGCCTTTACGGAGAGACCCAGTACTTC
clone size: -
CDR3 length: 16
D gene: -
J gene: TRBJ2-5
V gene: TRBV4-1

CDR3 protein: CASSQAGGDNEQFF
CDR3 DNA: TGTGCCAGCAGCCAAGCGGGGGGCGACAATGAGCAGTTCTTC
clone size: -
CDR3 length: 14
D gene: TRBD2
J gene: TRBJ2-1
V gene: TRBV7-7

CDR3 protein: CASSLRLTSGGTGETQYF
CDR3 DNA: TGTGCCAGCAGCTTAAGGCTGACGTCGGGAGGCACAGGAGAGACCCAGTACTTC
clone size: -
CDR3 length: 18
D gene: TRBD2
J gene: TRBJ2-5
V gene: TRBV7-2

CDR3 protein: CASSYGTGVAFF
CDR3 DNA: TGTGCCAGCAGTTACGGGACAGGGGTAGCTTTCTTT
clone size: -
CDR3 length: 12
D gene: TRBD1
J gene: TRBJ1-1
V gene: TRBV6-5

CDR3 protein: CASSLVPTSTDTQYF
CDR3 DNA: TGTGCCAGCAGCTTAGTCCCAACTAGCACAGATACGCAGTATTTT
clone size: -
CDR3 length: 15
D gene: -
J gene: TRBJ2-3
V gene: TRBV7-2

CDR3 protein: CASSPTNRGSGANVLTF
CDR3 DNA: TGTGCCAGCAGCCCTACCAACCGTGGCTCTGGGGCCAACGTCCTGACTTTC
clone size: once
CDR3 length: 17
D gene: -
J gene: TRBJ2-6
V gene: TRBV9

CDR3 protein: CASSLLGQGVGVTEAFF
CDR3 DNA: TGCGCCAGCAGCTTGTTGGGACAGGGTGTCGGGGTCACTGAAGCTTTCTTT
clone size: -
CDR3 length: 17
D gene: TRBD1
J gene: TRBJ1-1
V gene: TRBV5-1

CDR3 protein: CASSWGQGPYEQYF
CDR3 DNA: TGTGCCAGCAGCTGGGGACAGGGCCCCTACGAGCAGTACTTC
clone size: -
CDR3 length: 14
D gene: TRBD1
J gene: TRBJ2-7
V gene: TRBV11-2

CDR3 protein: CASSPGLPTGELFF
CDR3 DNA: TGTGCCAGCAGCCCGGGACTCCCAACCGGGGAGCTGTTTTTT
clone size: -
CDR3 length: 14
D gene: -
J gene: TRBJ2-2
V gene: TRBV2

CDR3 protein: CASSLAGGSEYNEQFF
CDR3 DNA: TGCGCCAGCAGCTTGGCCGGGGGAAGTGAGTACAATGAGCAGTTCTTC
clone size: -
CDR3 length: 16
D gene: -
J gene: TRBJ2-1
V gene: TRBV5-1

CDR3 protein: CASRLLSADTGELFF
CDR3 DNA: TGTGCCAGCAGGCTGTTAAGCGCAGACACCGGGGAGCTGTTTTTT
clone size: -
CDR3 length: 15
D gene: -
J gene: TRBJ2-2
V gene: TRBV6-1

CDR3 protein: CASSLTAGDYNEQFF
CDR3 DNA: TGTGCCAGCAGCTTAACAGCGGGAGATTACAATGAGCAGTTCTTC
clone size: -
CDR3 length: 15
D gene: TRBD2
J gene: TRBJ2-1
V gene: TRBV7-6

CDR3 protein: CASSPTGSYGMNTEAFF
CDR3 DNA: TGTGCCAGCTCACCCACAGGGTCCTACGGGATGAACACTGAAGCTTTCTTT
clone size: -
CDR3 length: 17
D gene: -
J gene: TRBJ1-1
V gene: TRBV18

CDR3 protein: CASRGTGVYGYTF
CDR3 DNA: TGTGCCAGCAGAGGGACAGGGGTCTATGGCTACACCTTC
clone size: once
CDR3 length: 13
D gene: TRBD1
J gene: TRBJ1-2
V gene: TRBV27

CDR3 protein: CASSLAGHRVSQPQHF
CDR3 DNA: TGTGCCAGCAGCTTGGCCGGACACCGGGTGTCGCAGCCCCAGCATTTT
clone size: -
CDR3 length: 16
D gene: -
J gene: TRBJ1-5
V gene: TRBV5-6

CDR3 protein: CAIGQGFEETQYF
CDR3 DNA: TGTGCAATCGGACAGGGGTTTGAAGAGACCCAGTACTTC
clone size: -
CDR3 length: 13
D gene: TRBD1
J gene: TRBJ2-5
V gene: TRBV5-4

CDR3 protein: CAGTQFNYGYTF
CDR3 DNA: TGTGCCGGGACGCAGTTTAACTATGGCTACACCTTC
clone size: -
CDR3 length: 12
D gene: -
J gene: TRBJ1-2
V gene: TRBV30

CDR3 protein: CASRAGGQGDQPQHF
CDR3 DNA: TGTGCCAGTAGAGCGGGCGGGCAGGGCGATCAGCCCCAGCATTTT
clone size: -
CDR3 length: 15
D gene: -
J gene: TRBJ1-5
V gene: TRBV19

CDR3 protein: CASSQPMATGSNEKLFF
CDR3 DNA: TGCGCCAGCAGCCAACCGATGGCTACGGGTTCTAATGAAAAACTGTTTTTT
clone size: -
CDR3 length: 17
D gene: -
J gene: TRBJ1-4
V gene: TRBV4-1

CDR3 protein: CASSELGGALAYGYTF
CDR3 DNA: TGTGCCAGCAGTGAATTGGGGGGGGCACTGGCCTATGGCTACACCTTC
clone size: few
CDR3 length: 16
D gene: -
J gene: TRBJ1-2
V gene: TRBV6-1

CDR3 protein: CASTHRRGGEGETQYF
CDR3 DNA: TGTGCCAGCACCCACCGGAGGGGGGGGGAAGGAGAGACCCAGTACTTC
clone size: once
CDR3 length: 16
D gene: -
J gene: TRBJ2-5
V gene: TRBV5-6

CDR3 protein: CASSSLSGGPNTGELFF
CDR3 DNA: TGTGCCAGCTCTTCCCTATCCGGGGGGCCCAACACCGGGGAGCTGTTTTTT
clone size: -
CDR3 length: 17
D gene: -
J gene: TRBJ2-2
V gene: TRBV11-2

CDR3 protein: CASSQVIAGVMYNEQFF
CDR3 DNA: TGCGCCAGCAGCCAAGTAATAGCGGGAGTGATGTACAATGAGCAGTTCTTC
clone size: -
CDR3 length: 17
D gene: TRBD2
J gene: TRBJ2-1
V gene: TRBV4-1

CDR3 protein: CASSQEMTNTEAFF
CDR3 DNA: TGCGCCAGCAGCCAAGAAATGACAAACACTGAAGCTTTCTTT
clone size: -
CDR3 length: 14
D gene: -
J gene: TRBJ1-1
V gene: TRBV4-1

CDR3 protein: CASGLVSRGSEAFF
CDR3 DNA: TGTGCTAGTGGTTTGGTCAGCCGAGGGAGTGAAGCTTTCTTT
clone size: few
CDR3 length: 14
D gene: -
J gene: TRBJ1-1
V gene: TRBV12-5

CDR3 protein: CASSPLAGDSYEQYF
CDR3 DNA: TGTGCCAGCAGCCCACTAGCGGGGGACTCCTACGAGCAGTACTTC
clone size: few
CDR3 length: 15
D gene: TRBD2
J gene: TRBJ2-7
V gene: TRBV27

CDR3 protein: CASSSTDLLYEQYF
CDR3 DNA: TGTGCCTCCAGTAGTACAGACCTCCTCTACGAGCAGTACTTC
clone size: -
CDR3 length: 14
D gene: -
J gene: TRBJ2-7
V gene: TRBV19

CDR3 protein: CASGGFAGSNQPQHF
CDR3 DNA: TGTGCCAGCGGTGGGTTCGCGGGAAGCAATCAGCCCCAGCATTTT
clone size: -
CDR3 length: 15
D gene: -
J gene: TRBJ1-5
V gene: TRBV28

CDR3 protein: CASSSGLIGDEQFF
CDR3 DNA: TGCGCCAGCAGCTCCGGACTGATTGGGGATGAGCAGTTCTTC
clone size: -
CDR3 length: 14
D gene: -
J gene: TRBJ2-1
V gene: TRBV5-1

CDR3 protein: CATSRTSGSGTDTQYF
CDR3 DNA: TGTGCCACCAGCAGGACTAGCGGGAGTGGGACAGATACGCAGTATTTT
clone size: -
CDR3 length: 16
D gene: TRBD2
J gene: TRBJ2-3
V gene: TRBV15

CDR3 protein: CASSLAGGTYEQYF
CDR3 DNA: TGTGCCAGCAGCTTAGCGGGAGGGACGTACGAGCAGTACTTC
clone size: -
CDR3 length: 14
D gene: TRBD2
J gene: TRBJ2-7
V gene: TRBV7-2

CDR3 protein: CASASAGGAKNIQYF
CDR3 DNA: TGTGCTAGTGCCTCCGCGGGTGGGGCCAAAAACATTCAGTACTTC
clone size: -
CDR3 length: 15
D gene: -
J gene: TRBJ2-4
V gene: TRBV12-5

CDR3 protein: CASSVGTGGDEQYF
CDR3 DNA: TGCGCCAGCAGCGTCGGGACAGGGGGGGACGAGCAGTACTTC
clone size: -
CDR3 length: 14
D gene: TRBD1
J gene: TRBJ2-7
V gene: TRBV5-1

CDR3 protein: CSVGGTSMRSYNEQFF
CDR3 DNA: TGCAGCGTTGGAGGGACTAGCATGCGTTCCTACAATGAGCAGTTCTTC
clone size: -
CDR3 length: 16
D gene: TRBD2
J gene: TRBJ2-1
V gene: TRBV29-1

CDR3 protein: CASAETGGFREKLFF
CDR3 DNA: TGTGCCAGTGCCGAGACAGGGGGCTTCCGGGAAAAACTGTTTTTT
clone size: few
CDR3 length: 15
D gene: TRBD1
J gene: TRBJ1-4
V gene: TRBV19

CDR3 protein: CASGLRGVPGLAGRRGQETQYF
CDR3 DNA: TGTGCTAGTGGTTTGAGAGGGGTACCGGGACTAGCGGGTAGAAGGGGGCAAGAGACCCAGTACTTC
clone size: -
CDR3 length: 22
D gene: TRBD2
J gene: TRBJ2-5
V gene: TRBV12-5

CDR3 protein: CAWSVKGSAEAFF
CDR3 DNA: TGTGCCTGGAGTGTAAAAGGAAGCGCTGAAGCTTTCTTT
clone size: -
CDR3 length: 13
D gene: -
J gene: TRBJ1-1
V gene: TRBV30

CDR3 protein: CASSLDKPTDTQYF
CDR3 DNA: TGCGCCAGCAGCCTTGACAAACCCACAGATACGCAGTATTTT
clone size: -
CDR3 length: 14
D gene: -
J gene: TRBJ2-3
V gene: TRBV5-1

CDR3 protein: CASRRRGSSYNEQFF
CDR3 DNA: TGCGCCAGCAGGAGGCGGGGGAGCTCCTACAATGAGCAGTTCTTC
clone size: -
CDR3 length: 15
D gene: TRBD2
J gene: TRBJ2-1
V gene: TRBV23-1

CDR3 protein: CASSVGGRAPYEQYF
CDR3 DNA: TGTGCCAGCAGCGTAGGCGGGAGGGCCCCTTACGAGCAGTACTTC
clone size: -
CDR3 length: 15
D gene: TRBD2
J gene: TRBJ2-7
V gene: TRBV9

CDR3 protein: CASSPSQERITDTQYF
CDR3 DNA: TGTGCCAGCAGCCCCTCGCAGGAGCGGATCACAGATACGCAGTATTTT
clone size: -
CDR3 length: 16
D gene: -
J gene: TRBJ2-3
V gene: TRBV5-4

CDR3 protein: CASRLQGRGNTIYF
CDR3 DNA: TGTGCCAGCAGGCTACAGGGGAGGGGAAACACCATATATTTT
clone size: -
CDR3 length: 14
D gene: TRBD1
J gene: TRBJ1-3
V gene: TRBV2

CDR3 protein: CASTPRDTTYEQYF
CDR3 DNA: TGTGCCAGCACCCCGAGGGACACCACCTACGAGCAGTACTTC
clone size: few
CDR3 length: 14
D gene: -
J gene: TRBJ2-7
V gene: TRBV5-6

CDR3 protein: CASSVDWGTDEQYF
CDR3 DNA: TGTGCCAGCAGTGTCGACTGGGGCACCGACGAGCAGTACTTC
clone size: -
CDR3 length: 14
D gene: -
J gene: TRBJ2-7
V gene: TRBV6-1

CDR3 protein: CATSRDPGGSGNTIYF
CDR3 DNA: TGTGCCACCAGCAGAGATCCCGGGGGATCTGGAAACACCATATATTTT
clone size: -
CDR3 length: 16
D gene: -
J gene: TRBJ1-3
V gene: TRBV15

CDR3 protein: CASSLGQMNTEAFF
CDR3 DNA: TGCGCCAGCAGCTTGGGACAGATGAACACTGAAGCTTTCTTT
clone size: -
CDR3 length: 14
D gene: -
J gene: TRBJ1-1
V gene: TRBV5-1

CDR3 protein: CASSRDNFYEQYF
CDR3 DNA: TGTGCCAGCAGCCGGGACAACTTCTACGAGCAGTACTTC
clone size: -
CDR3 length: 13
D gene: -
J gene: TRBJ2-7
V gene: TRBV6-5

CDR3 protein: CASSQETSGSYEQYF
CDR3 DNA: TGTGCCAGCAGCCAAGAAACTAGCGGCTCCTACGAGCAGTACTTC
clone size: few
CDR3 length: 15
D gene: TRBD2
J gene: TRBJ2-7
V gene: TRBV4-2

CDR3 protein: CASSIYGTGNYGYTF
CDR3 DNA: TGTGCCAGCAGCATCTATGGGACAGGAAATTATGGCTACACCTTC
clone size: -
CDR3 length: 15
D gene: TRBD1
J gene: TRBJ1-2
V gene: TRBV5-6

CDR3 protein: CASSAGLAETFYEQYF
CDR3 DNA: TGTGCCAGCAGCGCGGGACTAGCTGAGACGTTTTACGAGCAGTACTTC
clone size: -
CDR3 length: 16
D gene: TRBD2
J gene: TRBJ2-7
V gene: TRBV7-2

CDR3 protein: CASSPARGQGATDTQYF
CDR3 DNA: TGCGCCAGCAGTCCGGCCAGAGGACAGGGGGCTACAGATACGCAGTATTTT
clone size: -
CDR3 length: 17
D gene: TRBD1
J gene: TRBJ2-3
V gene: TRBV5-1